This T cell receptor (beta chain) was observed in a study of cytomegalovirus exposure and HLA in healthy donors. Findings of the study overall: TCR beta sequences reportedly predicted most subjects' HLA-A and HLA-B alleles accurately. A later analysis reported that several of the most significant clusters appeared to be linked to common viral pathogens, among them Epstein-Barr virus.

The PCR made use of 60 Vbeta and 13 Jbeta primers. The table came from immunoSEQ multiplex PCR; TCRdb's copy has only in-frame clones and leaves some out. The sample shows roughly 150,000 clones, more than 70% of them seen only once. About this clone itself: The antigen remains undetermined.

Sequencing was performed on PBMCs. The source is a woman aged 40 to 50 in good health and CMV-seronegative.

The CDR3 loop reads CASSYAGQGADQPQHF. The CDR3 DNA reads as TGTGCCAGCAGTTACGCGGGACAGGGGGCCGATCAGCCCCAGCATTTT. The genes are TRBV6-6 and TRBJ1-5; 12 bases agree with TRBD1. Trimming took 2 bases from V and 5 from J; bases not matched to a gene: 4. This CDR3 spans 16 amino acids. Per the germline V gene, CDR1 is MNHNY and CDR2 is SVGAGI (reference sequence).